This record concerns one TCR beta chain sequence. Its antigen is unidentified. When less than 12 days of culture had elapsed, CD4+ T cells were isolated. Either the BNT162b2 or mRNA-1273 vaccine was given to participants in two doses. Nobody among the vaccine recipients had prior SARS-CoV-2 infection (nucleocapsid antibodies were negative). The authors exchanged half the medium for IL-2 medium on days 3 and 7. Using immunoSEQ multiplex PCR, the repertoire was profiled, and TCRdb retains in-frame clones only, with some absent. The sample contains around 46,000 clones, more than 65% of which appear only once. This sample is part of a study of vaccination effects on CD4 cells after COVID-19. Study-level findings and limits: Both infection-induced and vaccine-induced clones contracted markedly at late post-vaccination timepoints. The study, lacking early post-infection timepoints, had few convalescent patients.

Trimming left V 3 bases short and J 5 bases short, with 7 bases between. The CDR3 contains 13 residues. The clonotype was recovered from a human donor who received a COVID-19 vaccine. The V call is TRBV12-3 or TRBV12-4, the J call TRBJ1-4; the D is unclear. The specimen comprised CD4+ T cells from PBMCs cultured without peptide, sampled after COVID-19 vaccination. The CDR3 nucleotides read TGTGCCAGCAGTTTGGTTCCGAATGAAAAACTGTTTTTT. Its translation is CASSLVPNEKLFF.